These 8 T cell receptor beta chains share one sample of origin, sequenced in a study of cytomegalovirus exposure and HLA in healthy donors. The primer mix had 60 Vbeta and 13 Jbeta primers. Repertoires were generated with immunoSEQ multiplex PCR, while TCRdb's copy carries only in-frame clones and drops some. The table shows about 150,000 clones, with roughly four fifths occurring only once. The sequencing sample was made of PBMCs. All receptors come from a male donor in good health and CMV-seronegative.

This clone has more than one count but fewer than ten. The chain is built from TRBV10-3 and TRBJ2-2; 7 bases match TRBD2. V lost 6 bases, J lost 0 bases, and 4 bases stayed unmatched. This CDR3 comprises 15 residues. Germline CDR1 is ENHRY and CDR2 is SYGVKD. The CDR3 protein is CAIRAGTTNTGELFF. CDR3 DNA: TGTGCCATCAGAGCCGGGACTACGAACACCGGGGAGCTGTTTTTT.

The chain combines TRBV27 with TRBJ2-3; tentative D call: TRBD2 (5 bases). Germline V CDR1 and CDR2: MNHEY, SMNVEV (reference sequence). Trimming took 5 bases from V and 4 from J, leaving 13 bases between them. The CDR3 length is 14 residues. The CDR3 DNA is TGTGCCAGCAGTCCGAGGACGGACTCAGATACGCAGTATTTT. It translates to CASSPRTDSDTQYF.

The rearrangement joins TRBV30 to TRBJ1-5; no definite D call. The CDR3 runs 14 residues. Between the trimmed V and J ends, which lost 1 base and 1 base, there was a span of 8 bases. Germline CDR1 reads GTSNPN; CDR2 reads SVGIG (reference sequence). The CDR3 coding sequence is TGTGCCTGGAGTGACGCGTTGAGCAATCAGCCCCAGCATTTT. Its protein is CAWSDALSNQPQHF.

The chain has TRBV9 and TRBJ2-2; the D is unclear. CDR3 length equals 14 residues. CDR1 and CDR2 (germline): SGDLS, YYNGEE. V lost 4 bases and J lost 0, with 7 bases in between. CDR3 protein: CASSPYTNTGELFF. Here the CDR3 DNA reads TGTGCCAGCAGCCCATACACGAACACCGGGGAGCTGTTTTTT.

The chain couples TRBV7-6 to TRBJ1-2; D might be TRBD1 (5 bases). Germline-derived CDR1 and CDR2 are SGHVS and FNYEAQ. V dropped 0 bases and J dropped 6 bases, with 11 bases sitting between them. CDR3 size: 14 residues. The CDR3 reads CASSLASGGDGYTF. CDR3 coding DNA: TGTGCCAGCAGCTTAGCGTCTGGGGGGGATGGCTACACCTTC.

V and J are TRBV11-3 and TRBJ2-7; D possibly corresponds to TRBD1 (5 bases). Trimming cost V 1 base and J 0 bases, with 13 bases left between them. The CDR3 spans 16 residues. The V gene's germline CDR1 is SGHNT and CDR2 YENEEA. The CDR3: CASSLGGRASSYEQYF. The CDR3 region has the DNA TGTGCCAGCAGCTTAGGGGGCAGGGCCAGCTCCTACGAGCAGTACTTC.

The chain carries TRBV19 and TRBJ1-6, with 8 bases identical to TRBD1. The CDR3 totals 16 residues. V lost 7 bases to trimming and J lost 8 bases; unmatched junction nucleotides: 13. Germline CDR1 is LNHDA and CDR2 is SQIVND (reference sequence). CDR3 sequence: CASNIWRPTGDSPLHF. The CDR3 DNA follows: TGTGCCAGTAACATTTGGCGACCGACAGGGGATTCACCCCTCCACTTT. The full variable domain, rest sourced from reference TRBV19 and TRBJ1-6, is DGGITQSPKYLFRKEGQNVTLSCEQNLNHDAMYWYRQDPGQGLRLIYYSQIVNDFQKGDIAEGYSVSREKKESFPLTVTSAQKNPTAFYLCASNIWRPTGDSPLHFGNGTRLTVT.

The V and J genes are TRBV6-6 and TRBJ1-1; D is uncertain. The CDR3 covers 14 residues. Trimming took off 6 bases at V and 5 bases at J, with 16 bases between the two ends. Germline V gene data show CDR1 as MNHNY and CDR2 as SVGAGI (reference sequence). CDR3 protein: CASRPPRSETEAFF. The CDR3 bases are TGTGCCAGCAGGCCCCCCCGTAGTGAGACTGAAGCTTTCTTT.